This TCR beta chain was sequenced for a study of control samples from healthy donors and cancer patients. Generated by immunoSEQ multiplex PCR, the TCRdb table keeps only in-frame clones and is missing some. There are 100,000 to 150,000 clones in the sample; approximately 92% occur only once, and over 0.5% lies in the top ten. The CDR3 is 13 residues long. Germline V gene data show CDR1 as SGHVS and CDR2 as FQNEAQ. J lost 4 bases, V lost 5 bases, and 1 base had no gene match. The chain joins TRBV7-8 to TRBJ1-4; 7 bases match TRBD1. This receptor was identified in an elderly man with head and neck cancer. Sequencing was carried out using PBMCs. This CDR3 is CASSNRGNEKLFF. The DNA for the CDR3 is TGTGCCAGCAGCAACAGGGGTAATGAAAAACTGTTTTTT. The full variable domain, completed using reference TRBV7-8 and TRBJ1-4, is GAGVSQSPRYKVAKRGQDVALRCDPISGHVSLFWYQQALGQGPEFLTYFQNEAQLDKSGLPSDRFFAERPEGSVSTLKIQRTQQEDSAVYLCASSNRGNEKLFFGSGTQLSVL.